These 9 T cell receptor beta chains were sequenced from one sample in a study of technical replicates of blood from a few donors. TCRdb's table, derived via immunoSEQ multiplex PCR, lists solely in-frame clones and lacks some. The sample has 76,000 or so clones; about 91% are singletons. Sequenced: T cells isolated from PBMCs. These receptors came from a human donor in good health.

The rearrangement links TRBV4-2 to TRBJ2-1; 9 positions agree with TRBD2. V lost 0 bases to trimming and J lost 4 bases; unmatched junction nucleotides: 4. Germline CDR1 is LGHNA and CDR2 is YNFKEQ. CDR3 length: 16 residues. CDR3 nucleotide sequence: TGTGCCAGCAGCCAAGATGGAAGCGGGAGGTACAATGAGCAGTTCTTC. It is translated as CASSQDGSGRYNEQFF.

The chain is built from TRBV27 and TRBJ2-3; perhaps TRBD1 as D (6 bases). The CDR3 runs to 18 residues. V lost 5 bases to trimming and J lost 0 bases, with 21 bases between them. The germline V gene has CDR1 MNHEY and CDR2 SMNVEV (reference sequence). The CDR3 sequence: CASSRTGTPNPSTDTQYF. As DNA, the CDR3 is TGTGCCAGCAGTCGAACCGGGACACCAAACCCAAGCACAGATACGCAGTATTTT.

This clone was recorded once. The genes are TRBV5-1 and TRBJ2-2; 8 nucleotides agree with TRBD1. CDR3 length: 15 amino acids. Per germline, CDR1 SGHRS and CDR2 YFSETQ. The trim removed 3 bases at V and 6 bases at J, leaving 7 bases unmatched. The CDR3: CASSSDRGIAGELFF. CDR3 bases: TGCGCCAGCAGCTCTGACAGGGGAATAGCCGGGGAGCTGTTTTTT.

The V gene is TRBV9, the J gene TRBJ2-3; D gene uncertain. This CDR3 region has 13 residues. V was cut by 4 bases and J by 3 bases, with 9 bases left in between. The germline gives CDR1 SGDLS, CDR2 YYNGEE. CDR3 coding DNA: TGTGCCAGCAGCCCGCTGAGAACAGATACGCAGTATTTT. Translation gives CASSPLRTDTQYF.

The chain is built from TRBV27 and TRBJ1-1, with TRBD1 matching 10 bases. Per germline, CDR1 MNHEY and CDR2 SMNVEV (reference sequence). The V segment lost 6 bases and the J segment 1 base; nucleotides outside the gene matches: 2. This CDR3 region has 14 residues. CDR3 coding DNA: TGTGCCAGCAGCCGACAGGGGGCGAACACTGAAGCTTTCTTT. Protein: CASSRQGANTEAFF.

This clone was detected only a few times. This sequence joins TRBV30 and TRBJ1-4; a weak D match, TRBD1 (6 bases). Trimming shortened V by 4 bases and J by 5 bases, and 17 bases separated the two germline ends. CDR1 is GTSNPN, CDR2 SVGIG, per germline (reference sequence). The CDR3 has 15 amino acids. CDR3 residues: CAWTKPGVQNEKLFF. CDR3 DNA: TGTGCCTGGACCAAGCCAGGGGTTCAAAATGAAAAACTGTTTTTT.

V usage is TRBV6-1 and J usage is TRBJ1-1; D uncertain. The CDR3 is 14 residues long. CDR1 is MNHNS and CDR2 is SASEGT in the germline V gene. V shed 2 bases and J shed 0 bases, with 7 bases lying between them. The CDR3 nucleotides are TGTGCCAGCAGTGAACTTGAGATGAACACTGAAGCTTTCTTT. As protein: CASSELEMNTEAFF.

This sequence joins TRBV4-1 and TRBJ2-7, with D tentatively TRBD1 (6 bases). CDR3 size: 15 residues. The V end was cut by 1 base, the J end by 2 bases, with 12 bases between. Germline CDR1 and CDR2: MGHRA and YSYEKL. The CDR3 DNA follows: TGCGCCAGCAGCCAAGGCTTTAAGGGGGCCTACGAGCAGTACTTC. The encoded protein is CASSQGFKGAYEQYF.

The chain combines TRBV6-1 with TRBJ2-4; D ambiguous. CDR1 is MNHNS, CDR2 SASEGT, per germline. V gave up 1 base and J gave up 0 bases, with 10 bases separating them. The CDR3 is 16 residues long. Here the CDR3 reads CASSEGTLVAKNIQYF. CDR3 nucleotide sequence: TGTGCCAGCAGTGAAGGAACTCTGGTAGCCAAAAACATTCAGTACTTC.